This T cell receptor beta chain was captured by sequencing in a study of CD8 T cells in Susac syndrome. Random hexamers were used to reverse transcribe an amount of roughly 0.5 to 1 ug RNA. Via MiXCR, TCRdb re-called the immunoSEQ multiplex PCR reads, giving one row per CDR3 protein. The table has some 26,000 distinct CDR3 sequences, around 95% seen once. The germline V gene encodes CDR1 SEHNR and CDR2 FQNEAQ (reference sequence). The V gene end was trimmed by 1 base and the J gene end by 0 bases; junction bases not matched to a gene: 2. This CDR3 spans 15 amino acids. The rearrangement uses TRBV7-9 and TRBJ1-2; the match to TRBD1 covers 7 bases. Sequencing was carried out using CD8+ T cells from PBMCs. The clonotype was recovered from a human donor in good health. CDR3 in amino acids: CASSLGDSPNYGYTF. CDR3 bases: TGTGCCAGCAGCTTAGGGGACAGCCCTAACTATGGCTACACCTTC.